This T cell receptor beta chain was sequenced in a study of cytomegalovirus exposure and HLA in healthy donors. Study-wide results and limits: The study listed around 150 cytomegalovirus-associated TCR beta chains. A later analysis found that most CMV-associated TCR beta chains appeared HLA-restricted.

In the case of this clone: The antigen remains undetermined.

The PCR was carried out with 60 Vbeta primers and 13 Jbeta primers. As originally analysed: Counted up in a later analysis, unique TCR beta chains came to 65 million to 100 million, with roughly 11 million shared. Using immunoSEQ multiplex PCR, the repertoire was profiled, and TCRdb retains in-frame clones only, with some absent. The V and J calls and clone size were taken over from that table, and D and trimming were inferred from the DNA. This sample has more than 90,000 clones, with approximately 70% found just once. The length of the CDR3 is 15 residues. Germline V CDR1 and CDR2: SEHNR, FQNEAQ (reference sequence). With V trimmed by 6 bases and J by 0 bases, 5 bases remained unmatched.

This chain connects TRBV7-9 to TRBJ2-3; 8 nucleotides line up with TRBD2. Material for sequencing was PBMCs. This clonotype was obtained from a woman aged 25 to 39 in good health and CMV-seronegative. The DNA of the CDR3 is TGTGCCAGCAGTCCCACTAGCGGTAGCACAGATACGCAGTATTTT. This encodes CASSPTSGSTDTQYF.